These 5 T cell receptor beta chains originate from one sample sequenced in a study of blood T cell repertoires in COVID-19. The protocol was immunoSEQ multiplex PCR, while the TCRdb copy is restricted to in-frame clones and leaves out a portion. Found here are over 300,000 clones, over 75% of them singletons; the top ten hold 2.2%. Sequenced material: PBMCs or T cells enriched from blood (not recorded which). The receptor set was obtained from a man aged 25 to 40 who had recovered from COVID-19.

The count of this clone is one. This chain connects TRBV21-1 to TRBJ1-4. TRBV21-1 is deemed a pseudogene. This CDR3 is 13 amino acids long. CDR3 protein: CARRGDANEKLFF. CDR3 sequence (DNA): TGTGCCCGCCGCGGGGATGCTAATGAAAAACTGTTTTTT.

The chain is built from TRBV11-2 and TRBJ2-2; the D is unclear. V was cut by 5 bases and J by 7 bases, with 8 bases left in between. CDR3 length: 12 residues. Germline V CDR1 and CDR2: SGHAT, FQNNGV. In DNA, the CDR3 is TGTGCCAGCAGCCCAGATATCGGGGAGCTGTTTTTT. Its translation: CASSPDIGELFF.

The J gene is TRBJ1-5, the V gene TRBV6-5; a possible D gene is TRBD1 (5 bases). The CDR3 is 13 residues long. V lost 10 bases and J 5 bases, leaving 15 bases between the germline ends. Germline CDR1 reads MNHEY; CDR2 reads SVGAGI. The CDR3 loop is CATDTGVDQPQHF. CDR3 in DNA: TGTGCCACCGATACAGGAGTTGATCAGCCCCAGCATTTT.

The rearrangement joins TRBV2 to TRBJ2-3, with 13 bases identical to TRBD2. With 7 bases clipped from V and 6 bases from J, the junction kept 4 bases outside the gene matches. The CDR3 has 14 residues. The germline gives CDR1 SNHLY, CDR2 FYNNEI. CDR3 DNA: TGTGCCAGCATAACTAGCGGGGGGGCCGATACGCAGTATTTT. Its protein is CASITSGGADTQYF.

The chain combines TRBV5-5 with TRBJ1-2; 8 nucleotides match TRBD1. There are 15 residues in the CDR3. V was clipped by 0 bases and J by 7 bases; unmatched bases: 8. Germline CDR1 reads SGHKS; CDR2 reads YYEKEE (reference sequence). The CDR3 is CASSLVAGGASGYTF. The CDR3 DNA reads TGTGCCAGCAGCTTGGTGGCAGGGGGCGCCTCTGGCTACACCTTC.